This entry features one TCR beta chain sequence. It has no known antigen specificity. No much larger clone exists at a distance of one base, and base qualities are not known. The same CDR3 can be traced to other DNA sequences in this sample. The data belong to a study of shared clonotypes between healthy human individuals (dated by TCRdb to the early 2020s). Some background on the complete study: The cohort comprised two women and a few men aged 18 to 49 years. For each donor, CD4 naive and CD4 memory were each run on three plates, CD8 naive on two plates, and CD8 memory on one plate. The study deeply sequenced blood TCR repertoires of about 5 healthy adults to estimate repertoire size and the extent of clonotype sharing between individuals. To increase sequencing depth and limit assay-specific biases, TCR repertoire library preparation and sequencing were carried out by different laboratories using diverse techniques. Between about 0.94 and 8.9 billion PBMCs per donor were obtained by leukapheresis.

What the research found in general, with its limitations: Incomplete sequencing was indicated by rarefaction of sorted-subset datasets, despite the large sequencing depth. Based on pairwise subsampling, the degree of clonotype sharing among donors was expected to be affected by sequencing depth. Because the study included a small number of donors, the genetic and exposure-history diversity represented was limited. Estimated clonotype richness was generally larger for naive than for memory subsets. Clonotypes shared by all four sorted-subset donors showed higher generation probabilities than non-shared clonotypes. Sharing across a few donors was observed for roughly 5% of naive CD4, 3% to 4% of naive CD8, 2% to 2.5% of memory CD4, and approximately 0.41% of memory CD8 clonotypes. Sampling was restricted to blood, and TCR repertoires in tissues likely differ from the TCR repertoires found in blood.

The donors were healthy, HIV-negative adults who had no recently reported acute infections or vaccinations. Every donor was a Caucasian adult living in Nashville, Tennessee, USA. Magnetic negative selection was used to enrich CD4+ T cells, after which naive cells were positively selected on CD45RA and the negative fraction became the memory subset. Blood was collected by leukapheresis, and PBMCs were isolated by Ficoll-Histopaque density gradient centrifugation and then cryopreserved in liquid nitrogen vapor phase. Analytical flow cytometry was used to check the purity and quantity of each magnetically sorted T cell population. From each sorted fraction, genomic DNA was isolated and quantified by UV absorbance on a Nanodrop 2000c. The germline V gene supplies CDR1 MNHEY and CDR2 SVGAGI. The junction shows trimming of 2 bases on V and 1 base on J, plus 8 bases between the germline ends. The CDR3, from cysteine to phenylalanine, totals 14 residues. The CDR3 DNA has 42 bases and is translated from base 1.

Using the deep immunoSEQ assay, TCR CDR3 regions were amplified from genomic DNA by multiplex PCR. Extracted genomic DNA from each cell subset was spread evenly across all wells of several immunoSEQ 96-well plates, with each plate serving as a replicate. For sorted subsets, each replicate PCR was loaded with 200 ng genomic DNA, equivalent to about 30,000 T cell genomes. Purified libraries were quantified with a Qubit 3.0 fluorometer, sized on a Bioanalyzer 2100, and re-quantified with the KAPA Library Quantification kit. A separate single-read 150-cycle Illumina NextSeq 550 flow cell was used to sequence each immunoSEQ 96-well plate. Per the authors' processing: Because only junctional sequences without quality scores were contained in the immunoSEQ output, filtering matching that applied to full-length reads could not be performed. Sequences were annotated with PyIR, a Python wrapper for IgBLAST v1.9, and V/J genes and CDR3 were assigned using IMGT germline references. Reads were filtered out if the reads had weak V/J assignments (E-value above 1e-6), no CDR3, stop codons, out-of-frame junctions, or ambiguous translated residues. V3J clonotypes were defined as sequences sharing an identical inferred V gene, J gene, and CDR3 amino acid sequence. To compute the percentage overlap between repertoires, the number of shared unique clonotypes was divided by the size of the smaller repertoire. Richness of each repertoire was evaluated using RTK rarefaction, the Chao1 estimator, and Recon v2.1 estimates of unobserved clonotypes. OLGA was used to compute generation probabilities for all TCRbeta clonotypes that the gDNA method yielded from a handful of donors. Drawn from immuneACCESS, this table holds only the in-frame rearrangements with V and J called that TCRdb kept. Clones are partly lost; checked studies trace under half to an unresolved V gene and leave the rest unexplained. The V and J calls and the clone size are those of that table, but D and trimming were determined from the DNA. This sample has 2.3 million or so clones in its table, and 90% to 95% of those were observed once. Together, the top ten hold about 0.41% of the sample.

The sample was naive CD4+ T cells from PBMCs. This specimen's cell subset or site label, per the study, means: CD45RA+ positively selected. The sequence joins TRBV6-5 to TRBJ1-1; perhaps TRBD1 is the D gene, with 5 bases matching. The source is a man aged 18 to 30 in good health. Some clones in this sample may be carry-over from other donors' samples. The CDR3 protein is CASSYGGTNTEAFF. The nucleotide sequence is TGTGCCAGCAGTTACGGCGGGACGAACACTGAAGCTTTCTTT.